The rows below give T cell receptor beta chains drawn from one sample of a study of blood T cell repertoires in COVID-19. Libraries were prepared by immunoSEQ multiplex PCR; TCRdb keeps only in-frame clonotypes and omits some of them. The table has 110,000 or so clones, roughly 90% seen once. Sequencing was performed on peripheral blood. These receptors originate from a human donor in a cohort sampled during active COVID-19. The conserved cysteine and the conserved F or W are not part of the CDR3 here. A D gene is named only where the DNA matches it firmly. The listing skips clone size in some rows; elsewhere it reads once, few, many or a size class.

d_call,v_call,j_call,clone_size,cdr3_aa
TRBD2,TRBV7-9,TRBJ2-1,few,ASRTSGRANEQF
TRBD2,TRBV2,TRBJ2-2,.,ASSPEREAGELF
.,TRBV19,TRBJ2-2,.,ASSLIPGQNTGELF
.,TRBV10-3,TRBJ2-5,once,ANAAERETQY
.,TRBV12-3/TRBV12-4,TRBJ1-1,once,ASSFSVNTEAF
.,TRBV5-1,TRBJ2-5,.,ASSSGPGRETQY
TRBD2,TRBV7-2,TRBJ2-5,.,ASSLESSGGPNQY
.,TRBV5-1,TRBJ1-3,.,ASSTGGGHSGNTIY
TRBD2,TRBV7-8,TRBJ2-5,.,ASSYSGGVQETQY
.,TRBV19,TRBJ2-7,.,ASSIVAASSYEQY
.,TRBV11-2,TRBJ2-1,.,ASSLAGGPYNEQF
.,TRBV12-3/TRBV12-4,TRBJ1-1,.,ASSLSYTEAF
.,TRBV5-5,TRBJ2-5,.,ASSFHPDTSGETQY
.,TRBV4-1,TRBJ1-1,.,ASSQEGGVVTEAF
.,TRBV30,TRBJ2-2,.,AWGGSTGELF
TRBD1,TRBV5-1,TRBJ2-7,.,ASSLNWDRANEQY
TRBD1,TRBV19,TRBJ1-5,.,ASTRQGNQPQH
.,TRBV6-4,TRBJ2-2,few,ASSPQGSPGELF
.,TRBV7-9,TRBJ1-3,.,ASSRDTGNTIY
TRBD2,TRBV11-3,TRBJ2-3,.,ASSPGLADTDTQY
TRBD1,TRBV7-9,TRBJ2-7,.,ASSLRQGSYEQY
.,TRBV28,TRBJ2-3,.,ASSRPGRGDTQY
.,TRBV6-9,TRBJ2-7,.,ASSPLGGSCEQY
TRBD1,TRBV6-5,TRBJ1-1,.,ASSQDRGNTEAF
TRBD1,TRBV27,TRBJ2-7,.,ASSFLGQGAYEQY
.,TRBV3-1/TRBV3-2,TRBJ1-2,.,ASSQGNGDYGYT
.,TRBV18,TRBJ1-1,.,ASSADRLNTEAF
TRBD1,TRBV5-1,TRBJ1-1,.,ASSLGTGMGNTEAF
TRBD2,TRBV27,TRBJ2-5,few,ASRLRRGGGETQY
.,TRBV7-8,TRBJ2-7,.,ASSLPMGGAKVYEQY
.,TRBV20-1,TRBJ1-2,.,SASAGHGYT
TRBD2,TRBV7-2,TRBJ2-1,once,ASSPVRGSSYNEQF
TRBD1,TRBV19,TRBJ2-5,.,ASSRGQGGTETQY
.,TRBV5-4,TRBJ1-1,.,ASSLETGGRAEAF
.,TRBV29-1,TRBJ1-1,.,SAGRGGTEAF
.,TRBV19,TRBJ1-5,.,ASSIQVFSNQPQH
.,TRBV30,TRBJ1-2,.,AWNIGAPYGYT
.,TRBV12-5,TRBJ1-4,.,ASGSGQRYEKLF
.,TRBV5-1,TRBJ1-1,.,ASSLGRRGWDTEAF
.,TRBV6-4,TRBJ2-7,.,ASSDSPPAGAPPHEQY
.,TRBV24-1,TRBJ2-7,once,ATSAGQNYEQY
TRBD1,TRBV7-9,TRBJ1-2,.,ASSKNGQGYGYT
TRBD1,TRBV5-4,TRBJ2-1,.,ASSSPQGANEQF
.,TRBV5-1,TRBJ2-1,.,ASSQTSINNEQF
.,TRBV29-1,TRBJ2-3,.,SGYRVTDTQY
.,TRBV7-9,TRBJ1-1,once,ASSLSQGSTEAF
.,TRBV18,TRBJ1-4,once,ASSPGRGEKLF